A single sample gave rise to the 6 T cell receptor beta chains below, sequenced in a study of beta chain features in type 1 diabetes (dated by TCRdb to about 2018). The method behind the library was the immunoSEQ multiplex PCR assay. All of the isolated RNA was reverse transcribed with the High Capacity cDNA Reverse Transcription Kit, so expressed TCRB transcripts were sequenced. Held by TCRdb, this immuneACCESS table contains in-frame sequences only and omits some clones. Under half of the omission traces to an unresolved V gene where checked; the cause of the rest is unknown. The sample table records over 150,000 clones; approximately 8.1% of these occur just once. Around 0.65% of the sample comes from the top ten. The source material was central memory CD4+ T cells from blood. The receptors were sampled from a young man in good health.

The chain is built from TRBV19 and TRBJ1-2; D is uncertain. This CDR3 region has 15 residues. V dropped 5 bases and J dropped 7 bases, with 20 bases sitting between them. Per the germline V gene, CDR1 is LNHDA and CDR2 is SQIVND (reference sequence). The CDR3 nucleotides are TGTGCCAGTAGTTTCACATCATCGGGGTTAAGTGGCTACACCTTC. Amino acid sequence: CASSFTSSGLSGYTF.

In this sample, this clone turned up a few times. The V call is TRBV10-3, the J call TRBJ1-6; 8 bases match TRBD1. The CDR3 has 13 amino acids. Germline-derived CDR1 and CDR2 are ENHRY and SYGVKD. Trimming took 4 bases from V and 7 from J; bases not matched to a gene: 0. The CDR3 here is CAISAGGNSPLHF. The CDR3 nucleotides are TGTGCCATCAGTGCAGGGGGCAATTCACCCCTCCACTTT.

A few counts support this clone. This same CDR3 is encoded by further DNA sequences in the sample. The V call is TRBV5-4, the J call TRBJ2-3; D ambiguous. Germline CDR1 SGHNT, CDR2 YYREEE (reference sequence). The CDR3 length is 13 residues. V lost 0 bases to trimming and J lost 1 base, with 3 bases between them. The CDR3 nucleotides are TGTGCCAGCAGCTTGGCCGGCACAGATACGCAGTATTTT. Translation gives CASSLAGTDTQYF.

CDR3 protein: CASSFAGHTNSPLHF. The CDR3, as DNA: TGTGCCAGCAGCTTTGCAGGACACACTAATTCACCCCTCCACTTT. The J gene is TRBJ1-6, the V gene TRBV7-2; a weak D match, TRBD1 (5 bases). Per the germline V gene, CDR1 is SGHTA and CDR2 is FQGNSA. With 3 bases removed from V and 6 bases from J, the gap between germline ends came to 12 bases. The CDR3 length is 15 residues.

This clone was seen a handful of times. CDR3 nucleotides: TGCGCCAGCAGCTGGGGGGGGCTCGAGACCCAGTACTTC. Translating gives CASSWGGLETQYF. This chain connects TRBV5-1 to TRBJ2-5; the D gene is possibly TRBD2 (7 bases). The CDR3 covers 13 residues. Germline-derived CDR1 and CDR2 are SGHRS and YFSETQ. Trimming pared 3 bases from V and 5 bases from J, leaving 11 bases between.

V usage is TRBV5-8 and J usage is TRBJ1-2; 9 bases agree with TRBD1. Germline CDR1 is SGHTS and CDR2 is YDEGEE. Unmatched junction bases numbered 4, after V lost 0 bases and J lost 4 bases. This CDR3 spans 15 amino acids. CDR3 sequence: CASSLGQGVFYGYTF. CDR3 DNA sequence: TGTGCCAGCAGCTTGGGACAGGGGGTGTTCTATGGCTACACCTTC. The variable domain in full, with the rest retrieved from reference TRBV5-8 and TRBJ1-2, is EAGVTQSPTHLIKTRGQQATLRCSPISGHTSVYWYQQALGLGLQFLLWYDEGEERNRGNFPPRFSGRQFPNYSSELNVNALELEDSALYLCASSLGQGVFYGYTFGSGTRLTVV.